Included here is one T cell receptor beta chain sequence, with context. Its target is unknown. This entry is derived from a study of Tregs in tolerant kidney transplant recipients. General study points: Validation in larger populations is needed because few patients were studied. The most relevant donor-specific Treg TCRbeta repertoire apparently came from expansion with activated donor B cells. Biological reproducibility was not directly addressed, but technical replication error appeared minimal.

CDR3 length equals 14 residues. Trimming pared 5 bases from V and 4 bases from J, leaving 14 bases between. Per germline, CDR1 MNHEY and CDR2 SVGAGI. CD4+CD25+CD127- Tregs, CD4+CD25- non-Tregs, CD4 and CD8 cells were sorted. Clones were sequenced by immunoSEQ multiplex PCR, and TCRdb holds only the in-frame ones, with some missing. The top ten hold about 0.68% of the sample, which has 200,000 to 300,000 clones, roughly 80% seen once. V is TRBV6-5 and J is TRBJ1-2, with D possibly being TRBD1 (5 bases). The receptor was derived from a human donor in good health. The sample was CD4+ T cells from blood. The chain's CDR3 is CASSIRRESYGYTF. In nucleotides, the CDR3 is TGTGCCAGCAGTATTCGCAGGGAGAGCTATGGCTACACCTTC.